One sample yielded the 8 T cell receptor beta chains listed below, sequenced in a study of blood T cell repertoires in COVID-19. Produced via immunoSEQ multiplex PCR; TCRdb's table is partial and in-frame only. The data contain around 130,000 clones, more than 75% of them singletons. Sequenced material: peripheral blood. The receptors derive from a woman aged 55-70 years with acute or convalescent COVID-19.

The chain uses TRBV14 and TRBJ2-3, with 10 bases identical to TRBD2. Trimming removed 1 base from V and 1 base from J; junction bases left unmatched: 8. CDR1 and CDR2 (germline): SGHDN, FVKESK. CDR3 length: 18 amino acids. The CDR3 loop is CASSQVSSGSFRTDTQYF. Written as DNA, the CDR3 is TGTGCCAGCAGCCAAGTGTCTAGCGGGAGTTTTCGCACAGATACGCAGTATTTT.

This CDR3 is CASSLALAGAGEQFF. The CDR3 DNA sequence: TGTGCCAGCAGCTTAGCACTAGCGGGAGCCGGTGAGCAGTTCTTC. The rearrangement links TRBV7-8 to TRBJ2-1; 11 bases are a match to TRBD2. This CDR3 comprises 15 residues. Trimming cost V 0 bases and J 9 bases; bases outside gene matches: 4. The germline CDR1 and CDR2 sequences are SGHVS and FQNEAQ.

This chain connects TRBV28 to TRBJ2-5; D is perhaps TRBD2 (6 bases). The CDR3 is 16 residues long. Germline assignment: CDR1 MDHEN and CDR2 SYDVKM. Trimming took 6 bases from V and 5 from J, leaving 22 bases between them. CDR3 region: CASRFGSARGGETQYF. DNA for the CDR3: TGTGCCAGCAGGTTTGGAAGCGCCCGAGGAGGGGAGACCCAGTACTTC.

The genes are TRBV5-1 and TRBJ2-1; TRBD2 matches 14 bases. The CDR3 loop spans 16 amino acids. The V gene end was trimmed by 0 bases and the J gene end by 9 bases; junction bases not matched to a gene: 5. CDR1 SGHRS and CDR2 YFSETQ come from the germline V gene. CDR3 sequence reads: CASSLVGGLAGVEQFF. CDR3 bases: TGCGCCAGCAGCTTGGTAGGGGGACTAGCGGGAGTTGAGCAGTTCTTC.

As regards this clone: Other DNA sequences from this sample encode an identical CDR3 as well. The chain is built from TRBV5-1 and TRBJ2-5; possibly TRBD2 for D (7 bases). Germline CDR1 SGHRS, CDR2 YFSETQ. The CDR3 loop spans 14 amino acids. V dropped 0 bases and J dropped 5 bases, with 11 bases sitting between them. The CDR3 reads CASSLVGGLETQYF. The DNA for the CDR3 is TGCGCCAGCAGCTTGGTGGGGGGGCTGGAGACCCAGTACTTC. The entire variable domain, with the rest obtained from reference TRBV5-1 and TRBJ2-5, is as follows: KAGVTQTPRYLIKTRGQQVTLSCSPISGHRSVSWYQQTPGQGLQFLFEYFSETQRNKGNFPGRFSGRQFSNSRSEMNVSTLELGDSALYLCASSLVGGLETQYFGPGTRLLVL.

The chain combines TRBV9 with TRBJ2-5, with 9 bases that match TRBD1. Germline V lookup: CDR1 SGDLS, CDR2 YYNGEE. This CDR3 is 14 amino acids long. J gave up 5 bases and V 4 bases, and 6 bases lay outside the gene matches. CDR3 coding DNA: TGTGCCAGCAGCTACGGGACAGGGCTGGAGACCCAGTACTTC. Amino acid sequence: CASSYGTGLETQYF.

The chain combines TRBV6-6 with TRBJ1-2; D unresolved. There are 13 residues in the CDR3. The V gene lost 4 bases and the J gene lost 3 bases, with 9 bases spanning the gap. CDR1 and CDR2 (germline): MNHNY, SVGAGI (reference sequence). In DNA form, the CDR3 reads TGTGCCAGCAGTTTGACTCGGGACTATGGCTACACCTTC. Encoded protein: CASSLTRDYGYTF.

Only a few counts were recorded for this clone. This chain connects TRBV27 to TRBJ1-1, with TRBD1 identical over 8 bases. The V gene end was trimmed by 3 bases and the J gene end by 6 bases; junction bases not matched to a gene: 9. Per germline, CDR1 MNHEY and CDR2 SMNVEV (reference sequence). CDR3 length equals 15 residues. Written as DNA, the CDR3 is TGTGCCAGCAGTTTCGCAGGGGGCCAGGGCGCTGAAGCTTTCTTT. As protein: CASSFAGGQGAEAFF.